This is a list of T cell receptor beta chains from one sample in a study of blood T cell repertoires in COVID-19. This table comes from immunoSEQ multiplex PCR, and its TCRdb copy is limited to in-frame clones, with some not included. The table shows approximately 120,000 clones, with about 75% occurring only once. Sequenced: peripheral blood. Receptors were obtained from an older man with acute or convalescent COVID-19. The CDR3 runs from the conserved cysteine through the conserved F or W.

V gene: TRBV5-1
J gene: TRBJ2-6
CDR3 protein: CASSLSIPTTGANVLTF

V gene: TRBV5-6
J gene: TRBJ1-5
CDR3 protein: CASSPSVDSNQPQHF

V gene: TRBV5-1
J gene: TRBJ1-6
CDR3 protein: CASGGTVNSPLHF

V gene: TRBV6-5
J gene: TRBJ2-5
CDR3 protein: CASSYPTGSGGETQYF

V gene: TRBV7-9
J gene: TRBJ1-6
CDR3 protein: CASHGGGNSPLHF

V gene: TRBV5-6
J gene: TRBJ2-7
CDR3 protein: CASSMGQGAYEQYF

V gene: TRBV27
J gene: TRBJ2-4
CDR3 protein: CASSLRRDTSKNIQYF

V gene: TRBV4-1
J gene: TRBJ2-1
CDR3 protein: CASSPQGRAYNEQFF

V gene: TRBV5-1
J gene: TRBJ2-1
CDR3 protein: CASSPPGTGGANEQFF

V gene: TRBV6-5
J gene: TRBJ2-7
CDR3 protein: CASSTGSSYEQYF

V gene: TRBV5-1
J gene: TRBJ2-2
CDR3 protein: CASSQDRSNTGELFF

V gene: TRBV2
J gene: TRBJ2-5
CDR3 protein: CASSEAASGAVETQYF

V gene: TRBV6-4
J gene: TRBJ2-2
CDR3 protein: CASSDRGGTGELFF

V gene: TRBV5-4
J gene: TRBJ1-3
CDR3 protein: CASSLAGRGSGNTIYF

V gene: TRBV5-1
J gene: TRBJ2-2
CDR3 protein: CASRGLVGRPTGELFF

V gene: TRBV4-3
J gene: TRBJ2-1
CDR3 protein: CASSPTGGGNEQFF

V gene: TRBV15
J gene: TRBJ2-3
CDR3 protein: CATGHVAGVTDTQYF

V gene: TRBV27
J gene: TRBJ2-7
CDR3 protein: CASIETGLGGEQYF

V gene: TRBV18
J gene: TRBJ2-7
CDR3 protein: CASSPILGQVYYEQYF

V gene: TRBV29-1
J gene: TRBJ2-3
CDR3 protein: CSVDTGTQTDTQYF

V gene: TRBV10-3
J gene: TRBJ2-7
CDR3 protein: CAISESGLAGGRSSYEQYF

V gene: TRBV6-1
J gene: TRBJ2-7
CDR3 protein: CASSTWDRGSYEQYF

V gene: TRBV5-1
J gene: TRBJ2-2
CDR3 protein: CASSTLPAGERPGELFF

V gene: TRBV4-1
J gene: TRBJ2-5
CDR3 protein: CASSQGLAGAGTQYF

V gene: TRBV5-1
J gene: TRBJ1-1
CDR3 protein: CASSPGTRTAGAFF

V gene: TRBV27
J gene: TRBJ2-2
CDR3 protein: CASTTNSGGTGELFF

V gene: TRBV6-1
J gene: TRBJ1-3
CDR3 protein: CASSELLWAGAYTIYF

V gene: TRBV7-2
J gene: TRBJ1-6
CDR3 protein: CASSLGQGDFAPLHF

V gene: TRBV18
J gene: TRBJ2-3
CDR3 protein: CASSPPLAGGTDTQYF

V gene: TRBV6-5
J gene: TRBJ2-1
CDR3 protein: CASSYLQGAYGNEQFF

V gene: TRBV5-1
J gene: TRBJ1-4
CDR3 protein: CASSLAEAVPVELFF

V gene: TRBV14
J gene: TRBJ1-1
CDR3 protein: CASSRLITNTEAFF

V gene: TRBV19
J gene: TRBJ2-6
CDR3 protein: CASSIGPGAGANVLTF

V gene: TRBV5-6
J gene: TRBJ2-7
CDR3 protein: CASSLDQGGEQYF

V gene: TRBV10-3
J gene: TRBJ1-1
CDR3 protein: CAIRDRGMNTEAFF

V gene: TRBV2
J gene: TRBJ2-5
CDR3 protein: CASRGTGGGETQYF

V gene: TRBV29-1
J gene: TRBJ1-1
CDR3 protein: CSVGGLPDTEAFF

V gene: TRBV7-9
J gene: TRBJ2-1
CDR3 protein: CASSLMILGSYNEQFF

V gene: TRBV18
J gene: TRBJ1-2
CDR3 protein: CASSTGTGAVGYTF

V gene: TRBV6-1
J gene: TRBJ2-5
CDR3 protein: CASSESASGGVETQYF